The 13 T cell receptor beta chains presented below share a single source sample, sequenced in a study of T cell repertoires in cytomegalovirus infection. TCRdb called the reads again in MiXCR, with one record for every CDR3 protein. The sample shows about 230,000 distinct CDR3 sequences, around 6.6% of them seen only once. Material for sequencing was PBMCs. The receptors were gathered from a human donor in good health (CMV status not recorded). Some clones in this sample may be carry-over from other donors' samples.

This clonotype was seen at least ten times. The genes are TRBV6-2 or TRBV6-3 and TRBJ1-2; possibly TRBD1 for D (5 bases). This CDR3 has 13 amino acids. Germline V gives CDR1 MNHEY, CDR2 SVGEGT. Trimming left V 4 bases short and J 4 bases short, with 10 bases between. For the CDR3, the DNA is TGTGCCAGCAGTTGGGACCGGAGCTATGGCTACACCTTC. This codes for CASSWDRSYGYTF.

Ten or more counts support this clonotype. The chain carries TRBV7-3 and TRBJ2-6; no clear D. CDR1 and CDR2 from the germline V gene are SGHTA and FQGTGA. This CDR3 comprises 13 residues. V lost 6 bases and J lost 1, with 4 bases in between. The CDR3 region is CASSTSGANVLTF. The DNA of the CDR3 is TGTGCCAGCAGTACATCTGGGGCCAACGTCCTGACTTTC. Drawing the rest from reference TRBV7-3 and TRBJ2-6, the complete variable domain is GAGVSQTPSNKVTEKGKYVELRCDPISGHTALYWYRQSLGQGPEFLIYFQGTGAADDSGLPNDRFFAVRPEGSVSTLKIQRTERGDSAVYLCASSTSGANVLTFGAGSRLTVL.

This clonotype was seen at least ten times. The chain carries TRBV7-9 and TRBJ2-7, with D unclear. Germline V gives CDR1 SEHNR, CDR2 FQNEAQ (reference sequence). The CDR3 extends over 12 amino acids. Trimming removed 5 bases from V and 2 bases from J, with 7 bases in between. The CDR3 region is CASSRTAYEQYF. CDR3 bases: TGTGCCAGCAGCCGGACGGCCTACGAGCAGTACTTC.

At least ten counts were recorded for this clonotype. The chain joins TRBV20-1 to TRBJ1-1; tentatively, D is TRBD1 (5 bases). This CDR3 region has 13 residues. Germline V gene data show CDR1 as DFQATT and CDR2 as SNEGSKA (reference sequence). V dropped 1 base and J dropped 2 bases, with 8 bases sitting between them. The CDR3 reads CSARGGSNTEAFF. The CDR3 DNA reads TGCAGTGCTAGAGGGGGGAGTAACACTGAAGCTTTCTTT.

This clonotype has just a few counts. CDR3 nucleotides: TGCGCCAGGGTACTGGACAGGGATGATGACGTCCTGACTTTC. This encodes CARVLDRDDDVLTF. The V call is TRBV5-1, the J call TRBJ2-6; the match to TRBD1 covers 8 bases. Germline-derived CDR1 and CDR2 are SGHRS and YFSETQ. V lost 8 bases to trimming and J lost 11 bases; unmatched junction nucleotides: 12. The CDR3 spans 14 residues.

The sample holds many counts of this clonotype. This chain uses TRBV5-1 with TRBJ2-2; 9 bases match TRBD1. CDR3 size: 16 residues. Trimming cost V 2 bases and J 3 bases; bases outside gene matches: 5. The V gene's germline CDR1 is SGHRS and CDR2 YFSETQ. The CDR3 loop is CASSLRGQGDTGELFF. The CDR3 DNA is TGCGCCAGCAGCTTAAGGGGACAGGGAGACACCGGGGAGCTGTTTTTT.

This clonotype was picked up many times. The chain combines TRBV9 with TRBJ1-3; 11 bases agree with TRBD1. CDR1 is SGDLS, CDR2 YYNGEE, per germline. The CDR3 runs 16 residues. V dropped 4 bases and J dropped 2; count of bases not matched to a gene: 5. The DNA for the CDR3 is TGTGCCAGCAGCCTTGGGACAGGGGGTACTGGAAACACCATATATTTT. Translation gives CASSLGTGGTGNTIYF.

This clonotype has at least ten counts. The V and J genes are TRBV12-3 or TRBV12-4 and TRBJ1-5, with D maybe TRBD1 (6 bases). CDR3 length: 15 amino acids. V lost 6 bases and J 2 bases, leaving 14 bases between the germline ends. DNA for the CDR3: TGTGCCAGCAGCCCCCCTACAGGGCGCAATCAGCCCCAGCATTTT. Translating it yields CASSPPTGRNQPQHF.

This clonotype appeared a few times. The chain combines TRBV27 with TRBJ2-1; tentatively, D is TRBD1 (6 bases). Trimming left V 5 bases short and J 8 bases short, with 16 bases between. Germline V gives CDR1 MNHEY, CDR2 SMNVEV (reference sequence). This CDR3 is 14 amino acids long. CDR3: CASSPIQGIDEQFF. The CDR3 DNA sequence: TGTGCCAGCAGTCCGATACAGGGTATCGATGAGCAGTTCTTC.

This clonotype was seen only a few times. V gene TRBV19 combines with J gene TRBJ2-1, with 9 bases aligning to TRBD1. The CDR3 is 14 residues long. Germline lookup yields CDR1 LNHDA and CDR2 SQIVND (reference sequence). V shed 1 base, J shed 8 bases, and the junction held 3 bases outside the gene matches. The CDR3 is CASSIGQGGYEQFF. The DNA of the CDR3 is TGTGCCAGTAGTATAGGACAGGGGGGCTATGAGCAGTTCTTC.

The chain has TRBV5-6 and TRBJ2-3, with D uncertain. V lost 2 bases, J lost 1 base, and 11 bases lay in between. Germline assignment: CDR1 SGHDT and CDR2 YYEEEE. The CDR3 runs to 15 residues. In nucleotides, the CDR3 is TGTGCCAGCAGCTTCCCCAGGCTTGGCACAGATACGCAGTATTTT. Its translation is CASSFPRLGTDTQYF.

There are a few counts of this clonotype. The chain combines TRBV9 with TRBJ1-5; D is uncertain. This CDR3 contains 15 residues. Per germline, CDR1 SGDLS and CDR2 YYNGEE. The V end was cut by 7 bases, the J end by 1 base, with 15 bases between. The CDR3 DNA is TGTGCCAGCGGGATTGGCCCGCAGAGCAATCAGCCCCAGCATTTT. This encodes CASGIGPQSNQPQHF.

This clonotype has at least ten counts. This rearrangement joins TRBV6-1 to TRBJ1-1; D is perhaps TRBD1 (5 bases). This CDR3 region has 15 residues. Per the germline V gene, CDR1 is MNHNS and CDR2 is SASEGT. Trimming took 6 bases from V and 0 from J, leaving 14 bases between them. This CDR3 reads CASRRDSHLNTEAFF. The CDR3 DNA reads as TGTGCCAGCAGACGCGACAGTCACCTGAACACTGAAGCTTTCTTT.